This section outlines one T cell receptor (beta chain) sequence together with its context. Its antigen is unidentified. The sample belongs to a study of long-term antiretroviral therapy in people with HIV. The wider study: Samples from the earliest time points predate the 2015 immediate-ART recommendation by about a decade. General study results and limits: Once patients were on ART, diversity went higher but still fell short of transplant donor controls. The repertoire was dominated at all time points by clones expanded before ART.

The run of the v3.0 immunoSEQ assay was at survey level. A per-sample goal of about 35,000-55,000 T-cell genomes was targeted by sequencing. Clones were read by immunoSEQ multiplex PCR, and TCRdb kept only the in-frame ones, dropping some. The sample has more than 20,000 clones; 95% are singletons. Trimming took 3 bases from V and 4 from J, leaving 20 bases between them. CDR1 and CDR2 (germline): SGHRS, YFSETQ. The CDR3 has 17 amino acids. The source material was unsorted PBMCs, sampled 4.8 to 5 years after starting antiretroviral therapy. The chain recombines TRBV5-1 with TRBJ2-1; the D gene is possibly TRBD2 (5 bases). The clonotype originates from a woman in her forties or fifties with HIV. CDR3 sequence (DNA): TGCGCCAGCAGCTCAACGACGGGGTTCGGCCTTTACAATGAGCAGTTCTTC. Protein: CASSSTTGFGLYNEQFF.